This TCR beta chain emerged from a study of cytomegalovirus exposure and HLA in healthy donors. Study conclusions and caveats: It was confirmed in vitro that a few of the CMV-associated chains were specific for CMV antigens.

In regard to this clone: The antigen is not known.

CDR3 size: 15 residues. With 7 bases clipped from V and 3 bases from J, the junction kept 8 bases outside the gene matches. Per the germline V gene, CDR1 is SGHRS and CDR2 is YFSETQ. Measured with immunoSEQ multiplex PCR; TCRdb has only the in-frame clones, and not every one. The sample has about 120,000 clones, 85% to 90% seen once; the top ten hold more than 5%. The receptor was derived from a young woman in good health and CMV-seropositive. Sequenced material: PBMCs. The chain carries TRBV5-1 and TRBJ2-2, with 8 bases identical to TRBD2. The CDR3 protein is CASRRAGGYTGELFF. In nucleotides, the CDR3 is TGCGCCAGCCGGCGGGCGGGGGGCTACACCGGGGAGCTGTTTTTT.